The 8 T cell receptor beta chains in this list originate from one sample, sequenced in a study of graft-versus-host responses after intestinal transplantation. The assay was immunoSEQ multiplex PCR, and TCRdb's table has in-frame clones only and misses some. The sample gives about 70,000 clones, about 94% of which show up once; 0.53% is in the top ten. These receptors are not linked to any known antigen. Sequencing was performed on unstimulated CD8+ T cells sorted from spleen or lymph node cells, taken before intestinal transplant. Receptors were obtained from a human donor who received an intestinal transplant.

CDR3 protein: CASSVAESSYNEQFF. The CDR3 DNA reads TGTGCCAGCAGCGTAGCGGAAAGCTCCTACAATGAGCAGTTCTTC. The chain employs TRBV9 and TRBJ2-1; D ambiguous. Germline loops: CDR1 SGDLS, CDR2 YYNGEE. The CDR3 is made up of 15 amino acids. Trimming shortened V by 0 bases and J by 0 bases, and 7 bases separated the two germline ends.

This clone has a single count. V gene TRBV7-9 combines with J gene TRBJ2-7, with D possibly TRBD2 on 6 matching bases. CDR1 and CDR2 (germline): SEHNR, FQNEAQ (reference sequence). Between the trimmed V and J ends, which lost 2 bases and 1 base, there was a span of 18 bases. There are 17 residues in the CDR3. The DNA of the CDR3 is TGTGCCAGCAGCTTATTGACCGGGAGCCGGCCTTCCTACGAGCAGTACTTC. Translation gives CASSLLTGSRPSYEQYF.

With regard to this clone: A junction boundary mismatches the germline segment, possibly from a read error. The genes are TRBV27 and TRBJ2-1, with a tentative D call TRBD2 (5 bases). Germline assignment: CDR1 MNHEY and CDR2 SMNVEV (reference sequence). The CDR3 is 15 amino acids. The CDR3 spells CASSLAGPPYDEQFF. In DNA form, the CDR3 reads TGTGCCAGCAGTTTAGCGGGCCCACCCTACGATGAGCAGTTCTTC.

The chain employs TRBV9 and TRBJ1-4; TRBD1 agrees at 7 bases. CDR1 is SGDLS and CDR2 is YYNGEE in the germline V gene. Losses at the gene ends were 4 bases for V and 7 bases for J; bases not matched to a gene: 10. This CDR3 contains 15 residues. CDR3 in amino acids: CASSTGQAKAEKLFF. The CDR3 bases are TGTGCCAGCAGCACCGGACAGGCAAAGGCTGAAAAACTGTTTTTT.

The gene calls are TRBV19 and TRBJ2-7; 7 positions agree with TRBD2. The germline V gene encodes CDR1 LNHDA and CDR2 SQIVND (reference sequence). This CDR3 comprises 14 residues. Losses at the gene ends were 5 bases for V and 3 bases for J; bases not matched to a gene: 7. The CDR3 sequence is CASSGGAGDYEQYF. The DNA for the CDR3 is TGTGCCAGTAGTGGCGGGGCGGGAGACTACGAGCAGTACTTC.

The chain uses TRBV5-1 and TRBJ2-5; D tentatively fits TRBD1 or TRBD2 (6 bases each). This CDR3 spans 14 amino acids. CDR1 is SGHRS, CDR2 YFSETQ, per germline. V lost 2 bases to trimming and J lost 1 base, with 9 bases between them. CDR3: CASSFGGGQETQYF. The CDR3 DNA follows: TGCGCCAGCAGCTTCGGAGGGGGCCAAGAGACCCAGTACTTC.

In DNA form, the CDR3 reads TGTGCCAGCAGCATGTACAAAGCGGATCAAGAGACCCAGTACTTC. Amino acids: CASSMYKADQETQYF. J is TRBJ2-5 and V is TRBV7-2; maybe TRBD2 (5 bases). The germline V gene has CDR1 SGHTA and CDR2 FQGNSA. The V end was cut by 5 bases, the J end by 2 bases, with 15 bases between. This CDR3 spans 15 amino acids.

This sequence joins TRBV4-2 and TRBJ2-1; 8 bases map to TRBD2. The CDR3 has 19 residues. Germline-derived CDR1 and CDR2 are LGHNA and YNFKEQ. The V and J ends lost 4 bases and 5 bases, in that order; junction bases with no gene match: 19. DNA for the CDR3: TGTGCCAGCAGCCTCCAAAGGGCGGGATTGTCGGGAGGGAACAATGAGCAGTTCTTC. Translating it yields CASSLQRAGLSGGNNEQFF.